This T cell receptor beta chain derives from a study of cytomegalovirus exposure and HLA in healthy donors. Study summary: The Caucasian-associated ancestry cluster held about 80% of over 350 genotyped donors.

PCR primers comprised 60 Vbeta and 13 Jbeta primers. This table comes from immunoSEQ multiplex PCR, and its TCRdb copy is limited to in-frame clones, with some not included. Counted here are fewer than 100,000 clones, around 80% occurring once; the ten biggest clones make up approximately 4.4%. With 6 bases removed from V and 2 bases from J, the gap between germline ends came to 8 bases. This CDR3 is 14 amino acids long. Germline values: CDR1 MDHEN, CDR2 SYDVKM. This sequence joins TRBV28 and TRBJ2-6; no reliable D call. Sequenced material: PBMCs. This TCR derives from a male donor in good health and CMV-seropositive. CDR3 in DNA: TGTGCCAGCAGGGGCACCGCTGGGGCCAACGTCCTGACTTTC. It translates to CASRGTAGANVLTF.